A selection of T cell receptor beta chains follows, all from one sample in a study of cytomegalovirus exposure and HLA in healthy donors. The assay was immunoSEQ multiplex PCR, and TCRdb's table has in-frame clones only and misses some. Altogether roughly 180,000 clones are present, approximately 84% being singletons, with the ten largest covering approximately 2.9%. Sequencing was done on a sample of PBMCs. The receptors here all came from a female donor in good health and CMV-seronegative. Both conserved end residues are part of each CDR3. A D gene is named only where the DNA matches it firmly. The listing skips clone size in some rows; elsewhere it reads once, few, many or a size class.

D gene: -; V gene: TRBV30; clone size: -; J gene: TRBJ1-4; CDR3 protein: CACLGVANEKLFF; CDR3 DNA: TGTGCCTGCCTCGGGGTGGCTAATGAAAAACTGTTTTTT
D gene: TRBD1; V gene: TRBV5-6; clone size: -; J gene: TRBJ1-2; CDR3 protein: CASSPPQGAHPNYGYTF; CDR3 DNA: TGTGCCAGCAGCCCCCCACAGGGGGCCCACCCCAACTATGGCTACACCTTC
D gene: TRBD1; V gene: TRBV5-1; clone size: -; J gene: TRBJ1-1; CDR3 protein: CASEPPGTGTQAFF; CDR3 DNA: TGCGCCAGCGAACCTCCCGGGACAGGCACCCAAGCTTTCTTT
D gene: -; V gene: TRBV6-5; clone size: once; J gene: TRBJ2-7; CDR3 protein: CASSQGSSYEQYF; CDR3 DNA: TGTGCCAGCAGTCAGGGGTCCTCCTACGAGCAGTACTTC
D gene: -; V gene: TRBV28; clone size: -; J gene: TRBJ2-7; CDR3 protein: CASSLLGAGLEQYF; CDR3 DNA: TGTGCCAGCAGTTTATTGGGAGCGGGTCTAGAGCAGTACTTC
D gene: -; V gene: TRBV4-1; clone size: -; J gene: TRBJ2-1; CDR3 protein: CASSQDLGTYTGNEQFF; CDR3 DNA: TGCGCCAGCAGCCAAGATCTGGGGACTTATACGGGGAATGAGCAGTTCTTC
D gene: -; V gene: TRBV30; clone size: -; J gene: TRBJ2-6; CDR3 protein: CAADRAGANVLTF; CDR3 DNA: TGTGCGGCGGACAGAGCTGGGGCCAACGTCCTGACTTTC
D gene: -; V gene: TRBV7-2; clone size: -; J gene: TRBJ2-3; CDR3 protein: CASSLVQAGYTDTQYF; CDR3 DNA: TGTGCCAGCAGCTTAGTTCAAGCAGGGTACACAGATACGCAGTATTTT
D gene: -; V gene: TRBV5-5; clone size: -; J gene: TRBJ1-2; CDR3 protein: CASSLDTYGYTF; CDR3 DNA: TGTGCCAGCAGCTTGGACACGTATGGCTACACCTTC
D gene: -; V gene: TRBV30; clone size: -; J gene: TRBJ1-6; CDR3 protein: CAWSGGDNSPLHF; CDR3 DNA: TGTGCCTGGAGTGGGGGAGATAATTCACCCCTCCACTTT
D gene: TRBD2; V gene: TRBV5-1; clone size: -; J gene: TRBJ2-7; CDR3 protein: CASSSGLAGGYEQYF; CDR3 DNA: TGCGCCAGCAGCTCGGGACTAGCGGGAGGGTACGAGCAGTACTTC
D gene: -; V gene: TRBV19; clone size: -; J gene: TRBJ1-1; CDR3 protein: CASSIGALGAKGTEAFF; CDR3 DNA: TGTGCCAGTAGTATAGGGGCGTTGGGGGCGAAAGGGACTGAAGCTTTCTTT
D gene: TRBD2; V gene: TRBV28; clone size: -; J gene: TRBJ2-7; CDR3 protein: CASSLGGTIYEQYF; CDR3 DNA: TGTGCCAGCAGTTTAGGCGGGACTATCTACGAGCAGTACTTC
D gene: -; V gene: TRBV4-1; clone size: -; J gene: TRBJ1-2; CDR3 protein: CASSWRQVAEGYTF; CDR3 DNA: TGCGCCAGCAGCTGGCGACAGGTCGCAGAAGGCTACACCTTC
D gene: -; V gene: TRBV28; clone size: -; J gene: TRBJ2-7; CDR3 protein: CASTLMGAYEQYF; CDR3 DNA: TGTGCCAGCACCCTGATGGGGGCCTACGAGCAGTACTTC
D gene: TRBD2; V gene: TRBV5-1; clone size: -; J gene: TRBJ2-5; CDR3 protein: CASSLESSGQTQYF; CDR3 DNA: TGCGCCAGCAGCTTGGAGTCTAGCGGACAGACCCAGTACTTC
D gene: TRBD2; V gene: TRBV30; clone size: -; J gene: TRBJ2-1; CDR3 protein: CAWSALAGGSTYNEQFF; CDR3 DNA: TGTGCCTGGAGTGCTCTAGCGGGAGGGAGCACCTACAATGAGCAGTTCTTC
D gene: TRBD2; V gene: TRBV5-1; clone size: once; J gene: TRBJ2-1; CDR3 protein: CASPTPRGGTYNEQFF; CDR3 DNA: TGCGCCAGTCCAACCCCTCGGGGGGGGACCTACAATGAGCAGTTCTTC
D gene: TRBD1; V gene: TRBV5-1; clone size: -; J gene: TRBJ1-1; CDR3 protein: CASSSGQGFDTEAFF; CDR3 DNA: TGCGCCAGCAGCTCGGGACAGGGGTTCGACACTGAAGCTTTCTTT
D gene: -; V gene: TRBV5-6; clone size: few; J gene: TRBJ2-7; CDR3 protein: CASSLVDTLTYEQYF; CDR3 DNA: TGTGCCAGCAGCTTGGTTGACACGTTGACCTACGAGCAGTACTTC